The T cell receptor beta chain described here comes from a study of T-cell reconstitution after alpha-beta-depleted transplantation in children. The study's findings and limits: At the one-year point after transplant, T-cell counts and TCRbeta diversity were found to come mostly from T cells that had been newly produced. After transplant, at about two months, alpha-beta T cells were reportedly derived from several hundred expanded graft clones. The study traced high day-60 TCRbeta diversity in some patients to surviving recipient T cells and thymic progenitors.

CDR1 and CDR2 from the germline V gene are ENHRY and SYGVKD. V shed 7 bases and J shed 2 bases, with 11 bases lying between them. This CDR3 has 13 residues. Unique molecular identifiers were incorporated when the TCRbeta library was constructed. TCRdb re-derived calls from the PCR reads in MiXCR, one entry per CDR3 protein. The data show some 200,000 distinct CDR3 sequences, with roughly 11% seen just once and under 30% held by the top ten. This clonotype was seen at least ten times. Its target is unknown. The rearrangement links TRBV10-3 to TRBJ1-2; D not resolved. This sequence was found in a child younger than two with acute myeloid leukemia, due to receive a stem cell transplant. The sample was PBMCs, taken before TCRalphabeta/CD19-depleted stem cell transplant. The CDR3: CAIKAQENYGYTF. The CDR3 DNA is TGTGCCATCAAGGCCCAAGAAAACTATGGCTACACCTTC.